Given below is one T cell receptor beta chain in context. The CDR3 runs 12 residues. V dropped 6 bases and J dropped 5 bases, with 10 bases sitting between them. The data are from a study of response to subunit inactivated influenza vaccine. Via MiXCR, TCRdb re-called the RT-PCR reads, giving one row per CDR3 protein. The data contain roughly 550,000 distinct CDR3 sequences, roughly 25% of them seen just once; the ten biggest clones take up about 3%. This sample was also put to use in a study of T cells expressing NK-cell markers. That paper notes: The authors made TCR beta cDNA libraries by 5'RACE template switching. This switching added a universal primer site and UMIs. Repertoire data for TCR beta were derived from sorted T cells (CD3+CD56+NKG2C+, CD3+CD56+NKG2C- and CD3+CD56-NKG2C+). One of the eight sequenced donors was seronegative, whereas the other seven were HCMV-seropositive. Alpha-beta TCR T cells were the sole sorting target in several experiments, owing to an anti-gamma-delta TCR antibody. There were a few donors in whom these clonotypes also led the CD3+CD56-NKG2C+ fraction.

Sequenced here: CD4+ T cells sorted from PBMCs, sampled 11 to 12 days after vaccination. The chain employs TRBV12-3 or TRBV12-4 and TRBJ1-2, with D uncertain. This clonotype was obtained from a man aged 45-65 years who received an inactivated influenza vaccine. The CDR3 region is CASSQSVYGYTF. The CDR3 DNA follows: TGTGCCAGCAGCCAAAGTGTTTATGGCTACACCTTC.